This T cell receptor (beta chain) was obtained from a study of post-analysis software for immune sequencing data. Looked up from germline, CDR1 is SGHRS and CDR2 is YFSETQ. The CDR3 length is 14 residues. V was pared by 4 bases and J by 3 bases, with 11 bases between. Findings and limits, study-wide: A handful of TRBV segments appeared more often in patients than in controls, and TRBV5-6, TRBV5-1 and TRBV20-1 were among these.

Unique molecular identifiers were present in the TCR beta cDNA libraries. One entry per CDR3 protein, called by TCRdb with MiXCR from the PCR reads. The profile shows around 770,000 distinct CDR3 sequences, 35% to 55% of them singletons. On this clonotype itself: Antigen unknown.

This clonotype originated in a girl between 10 and 17 years old with multiple sclerosis. The sample comprised blood. This chain links TRBV5-1 with TRBJ2-1; no reliable D call. The CDR3 coding sequence is TGCGCCAGCAGCCCGGATGGTTTCTACAATGAGCAGTTCTTC. It specifies CASSPDGFYNEQFF.